Below are 24 T cell receptor beta chains sequenced from a single sample in a study of blood T cell repertoires in COVID-19. The method was immunoSEQ multiplex PCR; TCRdb's version includes in-frame clones alone and lacks a portion of them. Altogether about 220,000 clones are present, about nine tenths being singletons, with the ten largest covering under 3%. The source material was PBMCs or T cells enriched from blood (not recorded which). All receptors derive from a woman in her 30s who had recovered from COVID-19.

This clone was counted only a few times. V and J are TRBV14 and TRBJ1-1; D is undetermined. Germline values: CDR1 SGHDN, CDR2 FVKESK. V dropped 2 bases and J dropped 4 bases, with 5 bases sitting between them. CDR3 length: 12 amino acids. CDR3: CASSQTITEAFF. The CDR3 nucleotides read TGTGCCAGCAGCCAAACTATCACTGAAGCTTTCTTT.

J is TRBJ1-1 and V is TRBV6-5; 7 bases agree with TRBD1. This CDR3 contains 13 residues. Losses at the gene ends were 7 bases for V and 3 bases for J; bases not matched to a gene: 5. From germline, CDR1 is MNHEY and CDR2 SVGAGI. The DNA of the CDR3 is TGTGCCAGCAAAGAGGGGGCATACACTGAAGCTTTCTTT. It specifies CASKEGAYTEAFF.

Turning to this clone: The same CDR3 also results from other DNA sequences found in this sample. J is TRBJ1-2 and V is TRBV19; 12 bases fit TRBD1. The germline V gene has CDR1 LNHDA and CDR2 SQIVND (reference sequence). With V trimmed by 5 bases and J by 2 bases, 0 bases remained unmatched. This CDR3 has 14 amino acids. CDR3: CASSGTGGNYGYTF. In nucleotides, the CDR3 is TGTGCCAGTAGTGGGACAGGGGGCAACTATGGCTACACCTTC.

The CDR3 sequence is CASRLDKTEAFF. As DNA, the CDR3 is TGTGCCAGCAGACTAGACAAAACTGAAGCTTTCTTT. V is TRBV7-2 and J is TRBJ1-1, with unresolved D. Trimming pared 6 bases from V and 5 bases from J, leaving 10 bases between. Germline V gene sequence: CDR1 SGHTA, CDR2 FQGNSA. The CDR3 runs 12 residues.

Only one count was recorded for this clone. The rearrangement joins TRBV6-2 or TRBV6-3 to TRBJ2-5; TRBD2 matches 10 bases. V lost 4 bases to trimming and J lost 2 bases; unmatched junction nucleotides: 1. This CDR3 has 14 amino acids. Germline-derived CDR1 and CDR2 are MNHEY and SVGEGT. CDR3 loop: CASSSSGGQETQYF. The DNA for the CDR3 is TGTGCCAGCAGTTCTAGCGGGGGACAAGAGACCCAGTACTTC.

The J gene is TRBJ1-5, the V gene TRBV12-3 or TRBV12-4; D might be TRBD1 (5 bases). With 6 bases removed from V and 6 bases from J, the gap between germline ends came to 12 bases. The length of the CDR3 is 13 residues. DNA for the CDR3: TGTGCCAGCAGGTTGGGGGGGGTTCAGCCCCAGCATTTT. Protein sequence: CASRLGGVQPQHF.

The V gene is TRBV6-2 or TRBV6-3, the J gene TRBJ1-5, with D uncertain. Trimming took off 6 bases at V and 4 bases at J, with 10 bases between the two ends. This CDR3 contains 13 residues. In germline, CDR1 is MNHEY, CDR2 SVGEGT. For the CDR3, the DNA is TGTGCCAGCAGCCCCCACATTAATCAGCCCCAGCATTTT. Its translation is CASSPHINQPQHF.

V is TRBV2 and J is TRBJ1-1; D gene ambiguous. The CDR3 runs 13 residues. The V gene lost 4 bases and the J gene lost 1 base, with 7 bases spanning the gap. Germline assignment: CDR1 SNHLY and CDR2 FYNNEI. The CDR3 nucleotides read TGTGCCAGCAGTGTGGAGGGGAACACTGAAGCTTTCTTT. Translation gives CASSVEGNTEAFF.

The J gene is TRBJ1-6, the V gene TRBV19; possibly TRBD1 for D (5 bases). The CDR3 sequence is 13 residues long. The V end lost 3 bases, the J end lost 15 bases, and 15 bases lay between the germline ends. CDR1 is LNHDA, CDR2 SQIVND, per germline (reference sequence). CDR3 amino acids: CASSIQGGQLLHF. CDR3 bases: TGTGCCAGTAGTATCCAGGGTGGGCAGCTCCTCCACTTT.

About this clone itself: A junction end diverges from the germline sequence, so it may reflect a read error. V and J are TRBV19 and TRBJ1-2; TRBD1 agrees at 10 bases. The CDR3 consists of 14 residues. Per the germline V gene, CDR1 is LNHDA and CDR2 is SQIVND (reference sequence). The CDR3 loop reads CASRTTGGNFGYTF. The DNA of the CDR3 is TGTGCCAGTAGGACGACAGGGGGCAACTTTGGCTACACCTTC.

The rearrangement uses TRBV29-1 and TRBJ1-1, with D uncertain. This CDR3 comprises 14 residues. The germline V gene has CDR1 SQVTM and CDR2 ANQGSEA. V gave up 4 bases and J gave up 3 bases, with 15 bases separating them. The CDR3 sequence is CSVGPGKADTEAFF. The CDR3 bases are TGCAGCGTTGGTCCGGGAAAGGCTGACACTGAAGCTTTCTTT.

V and J are TRBV4-1 and TRBJ2-3, with TRBD2 matching over 11 bases. The CDR3 length is 15 residues. Trimming took 4 bases from V and 5 from J; bases not matched to a gene: 5. Germline values: CDR1 MGHRA, CDR2 YSYEKL. This CDR3 is CASSRVAGGRDTQYF. The CDR3, as DNA: TGCGCCAGCAGCCGAGTAGCGGGGGGGCGAGATACGCAGTATTTT.

This chain uses TRBV11-2 with TRBJ2-2, with 8 bases lining up with TRBD1. Germline-derived CDR1 and CDR2 are SGHAT and FQNNGV. Germline trimming cut 7 bases from V and 0 bases from J; bases unmatched to any gene: 10. CDR3 size: 17 residues. The CDR3 loop reads CASTVGQANSNTGELFF. CDR3 DNA sequence: TGTGCCAGCACCGTGGGACAGGCCAATTCGAACACCGGGGAGCTGTTTTTT. The complete variable domain, with remaining parts taken from reference TRBV11-2 and TRBJ2-2, reads EAGVAQSPRYKIIEKRQSVAFWCNPISGHATLYWYQQILGQGPKLLIQFQNNGVVDDSQLPKDRFSAERLKGVDSTLKIQPAKLEDSAVYLCASTVGQANSNTGELFFGEGSRLTVL.

This chain joins TRBV7-2 and TRBJ2-2; 8 bases are a match to TRBD1. Germline CDR1 is SGHTA and CDR2 is FQGNSA. V was clipped by 3 bases and J by 7 bases; unmatched bases: 7. The CDR3 covers 15 residues. In DNA form, the CDR3 reads TGTGCCAGCAGCTTGGACAGGGTTAATGGCGGGGAGCTGTTTTTT. It translates to CASSLDRVNGGELFF.

The V and J genes are TRBV3-1 (or the pseudogene TRBV3-2) and TRBJ1-2; TRBD1 agrees at 7 bases. The CDR3 contains 13 residues. Germline lookup yields CDR1 LGHDT and CDR2 YNNKEL (reference sequence). V lost 3 bases and J lost 2; bases outside the gene matches: 0. The chain's CDR3 is CASSQGQNYGYTF. CDR3 coding DNA: TGTGCCAGCAGCCAGGGACAGAACTATGGCTACACCTTC.

Only one count was recorded for this clone. The CDR3 DNA follows: TGCGCCAGCAAGGACAGTTACGAGCAGTACTTC. It codes for CASKDSYEQYF. The chain combines TRBV5-1 with TRBJ2-7; perhaps TRBD1 as D (6 bases). The CDR3 contains 11 residues. Trimming removed 6 bases at V and 4 bases at J, with 8 bases between. Germline V gene sequence: CDR1 SGHRS, CDR2 YFSETQ.

V gene TRBV19 combines with J gene TRBJ2-3; TRBD1 matches at 7 bases. The germline gives CDR1 LNHDA, CDR2 SQIVND (reference sequence). CDR3 length: 14 residues. J gave up 5 bases and V 10 bases, and 12 bases lay outside the gene matches. The CDR3 DNA sequence: TGTGCCACCGCACCCGACAGGGATCTAGATACGCAGTATTTT. Protein sequence: CATAPDRDLDTQYF.

The chain combines TRBV6-5 with TRBJ2-7, with D possibly being TRBD2 (6 bases). This CDR3 spans 16 amino acids. Per germline, CDR1 MNHEY and CDR2 SVGAGI. V lost 0 bases and J 3 bases, leaving 15 bases between the germline ends. The CDR3 region is CASSYSRGSGGYEQYF. Written as DNA, the CDR3 is TGTGCCAGCAGTTACTCTCGGGGGTCGGGCGGCTACGAGCAGTACTTC.

The V call is TRBV27, the J call TRBJ1-5; TRBD1 aligns across 10 bases. After removal of 4 bases from V and 6 bases from J, the junction contained 3 bases not matched to a gene. The germline V gene has CDR1 MNHEY and CDR2 SMNVEV (reference sequence). This CDR3 has 14 residues. The CDR3 DNA is TGTGCCAGCAGTTCCGGGACAGGGGCTCAGCCCCAGCATTTT. It encodes CASSSGTGAQPQHF.

This sequence joins TRBV3-1 (or the pseudogene TRBV3-2) and TRBJ2-5; 9 nucleotides agree with TRBD2. The CDR3 runs 17 residues. The germline CDR1 and CDR2 sequences are LGHDT and YNNKEL (reference sequence). V lost 1 base and J lost 2; bases outside the gene matches: 8. Here the CDR3 reads CASSQGLAGTLQETQYF. Here the CDR3 DNA reads TGTGCCAGCAGCCAAGGCCTAGCGGGGACCCTTCAAGAGACCCAGTACTTC.

The chain is built from TRBV6-2 or TRBV6-3 and TRBJ1-4; maybe TRBD1 (6 bases). The CDR3 runs to 12 residues. Trimming cost V 6 bases and J 5 bases, with 7 bases left between them. In germline, CDR1 is MNHEY, CDR2 SVGEGT. The CDR3 DNA reads as TGTGCCAGCAGCCAGGGGAATGAAAAACTGTTTTTT. As protein: CASSQGNEKLFF.

The chain links TRBV7-9 to TRBJ1-3; D ambiguous. The germline gives CDR1 SEHNR, CDR2 FQNEAQ (reference sequence). This CDR3 is built from 14 residues. The germline V and J ends were trimmed by 1 base and 2 bases, with 6 bases remaining between them. The CDR3 is CASSLDPAGNTIYF. The DNA for the CDR3 is TGTGCCAGCAGCTTAGACCCGGCTGGAAACACCATATATTTT.

V usage is TRBV2 and J usage is TRBJ2-1; the match to TRBD2 covers 13 bases. This CDR3 is built from 17 residues. In germline, CDR1 is SNHLY, CDR2 FYNNEI. The junction had 3 bases not matched to a gene; V was cut back by 2 bases and J by 2 bases. The CDR3 reads CASSESTSGGAYNEQFF. The CDR3 DNA reads as TGTGCCAGCAGTGAATCCACTAGCGGGGGGGCCTACAATGAGCAGTTCTTC.

V gene TRBV7-6 combines with J gene TRBJ2-7; 11 bases line up with TRBD2. After removal of 5 bases from V and 2 bases from J, the junction contained 8 bases not matched to a gene. The CDR3 is made up of 16 amino acids. CDR1 and CDR2 (germline): SGHVS, FNYEAQ. CDR3 DNA: TGTGCCAGCAGCCCCCTAGCGGGGGGCATCGCCTACGAGCAGTACTTC. It yields the protein CASSPLAGGIAYEQYF.